This T cell receptor (beta chain) came from a study of OX40 agonist ivuxolimab in advanced cancers. The study, taken as a whole, reports: Dose levels from 0.1 to 3.0 mg/kg saw CD4+ and CD8+ blood T cells expand clonally by week 6. Certain nonresponders additionally had low normalized T-cell clonal expansion.

The CDR3 has 15 amino acids. The ends were cut back, 2 bases at V and 2 bases at J, with 12 bases in the middle. The V gene's germline CDR1 is MDHEN and CDR2 SYDVKM. This clone was counted once. The antigen is not known. Measured with immunoSEQ multiplex PCR; TCRdb has only the in-frame clones, and not every one. The table includes 65,000 to 95,000 clones, 65% to 85% detected once. The sequencing here drew on CD4+ or CD8+ T cells sorted from blood, taken in a trial of the OX40 agonist ivuxolimab. The sequence came from an adult with an advanced solid tumor such as melanoma, head and neck, liver or kidney cancer. The chain couples TRBV28 to TRBJ2-5; D unclear. The CDR3 spells CASSLDQQAQETQYF. The CDR3 DNA is TGTGCCAGCAGTTTAGACCAACAAGCACAAGAGACCCAGTACTTC.